The following is a T cell receptor (beta chain) sequence with its context. Its antigen is currently unknown. Profiled with immunoSEQ multiplex PCR; TCRdb holds only in-frame clones, not every one. The sample holds over 50,000 clones, roughly 95% seen once. These data come from a study of cytomegalovirus exposure and HLA in healthy donors. Donors were drawn from the approximately 110-subject validation cohort, separate from the approximately 680-subject first cohort. Study-wide points: It was approximately 150 TCR beta chains that were listed as cytomegalovirus-associated.

With V trimmed by 2 bases and J by 0 bases, 6 bases remained unmatched. The CDR3 length is 17 residues. The germline gives CDR1 MDHEN, CDR2 SYDVKM. Input material: PBMCs. This chain links TRBV28 with TRBJ1-3; 8 nucleotides align to TRBD1. This clonotype was sampled from a woman aged 18-29 years in good health and CMV-seronegative. The CDR3 bases are TGTGCCAGCAGTTTAGTCCAGGGGGCCCACTCTGGAAACACCATATATTTT. Protein sequence: CASSLVQGAHSGNTIYF.